A selection of T cell receptor beta chains follows, all from one sample in a study of control samples from healthy donors and cancer patients. Clones were sequenced by immunoSEQ multiplex PCR, and TCRdb holds only the in-frame ones, with some missing. This table has around 150,000 clones, around 90% appearing once. What was sequenced was blood. These receptors were taken from a man younger than 40 in good health. Each CDR3 is given with its conserved first and last residue. Fields, in order: D gene, V gene, J gene, clone size, CDR3 protein, CDR3 DNA. D genes are given only for firm matches. Expanded clones get a size class; other rows say once, few or many, or leave the size out.

>.|TRBV12-3/TRBV12-4|TRBJ2-3|.
CASSSGISDTQYF
TGTGCCAGCAGTTCAGGGATTTCAGATACGCAGTATTTT
>.|TRBV20-1|TRBJ1-1|.
CSAPTDTEAFF
TGCAGTGCTCCAACCGACACTGAAGCTTTCTTT
>.|TRBV2|TRBJ1-1|few
CASRGEGRTEAFF
TGTGCCAGCAGGGGCGAGGGCCGCACTGAAGCTTTCTTT
>.|TRBV5-4|TRBJ1-5|.
CASSSDQGNQPQHF
TGTGCCAGCAGTTCAGACCAGGGAAATCAGCCCCAGCATTTT
>TRBD1|TRBV6-4|TRBJ2-1|.
CASSYTGGGYNEQFF
TGTGCCAGCAGCTACACAGGGGGAGGCTACAATGAGCAGTTCTTC
>.|TRBV25-1|TRBJ1-1|.
CASSEPRARGPEAFF
TGTGCCAGCAGTGAGCCCAGGGCACGCGGGCCTGAAGCTTTCTTT
>.|TRBV23-1|TRBJ1-3|.
CASSRRVAVSGNTIYF
TGCGCCAGCAGCCGGAGGGTGGCAGTTTCTGGAAACACCATATATTTT
>.|TRBV18|TRBJ1-1|.
CASSPLITEAFF
TGTGCCAGCTCACCACTGATCACTGAAGCTTTCTTT
>TRBD1|TRBV7-2|TRBJ1-2|.
CASSPTGNGYTF
TGTGCCAGCAGCCCGACAGGGAATGGCTACACCTTC
>.|TRBV9|TRBJ1-3|once
CASSRGGSDTIYF
TGTGCCAGCAGCCGAGGAGGGTCGGACACCATATATTTT
>.|TRBV12-5|TRBJ2-1|few
CASGLGSSYNEQFF
TGTGCTAGTGGTTTGGGGAGCTCCTACAATGAGCAGTTCTTC
>.|TRBV11-3|TRBJ2-2|.
CASSYSTAGELFF
TGTGCCAGCAGCTATTCAACGGCCGGGGAGCTGTTTTTT